This T cell receptor (beta chain) was profiled in a study of cytomegalovirus exposure and HLA in healthy donors. General observations from the study: It was reportedly the case that the classifier diagnosed cytomegalovirus status with high specificity and sensitivity. Based on reports, TCR beta sequences accurately predicted HLA-A and HLA-B alleles for most subjects. Highly shared sequence variants in one cluster were likely a sequencing artifact. Near-uniform donor sequencing depth was presumed by presence/absence analyses.

Researchers ran the PCR with 60 Vbeta and 13 Jbeta primers. Assay used: immunoSEQ multiplex PCR; TCRdb lists only in-frame clones, some missing. The repertoire holds under 200,000 clones, with approximately 72% as singletons. Comments on this clone: Its specificity is unknown.

Germline V lookup: CDR1 SNHLY, CDR2 FYNNEI. The trim removed 1 base at V and 5 bases at J, leaving 1 base unmatched. The CDR3 covers 14 residues. Sequences were obtained from PBMCs. This TCR was sampled from a female donor in good health and CMV-seronegative. The chain links TRBV2 to TRBJ2-1; TRBD1 agrees at 8 bases. CDR3 sequence reads: CASSEGGQDNEQFF. In DNA, the CDR3 is TGTGCCAGCAGTGAAGGGGGACAGGACAATGAGCAGTTCTTC.